The source of this T cell receptor (beta chain) is a study of cytomegalovirus exposure and HLA in healthy donors (dated by TCRdb to 2015 to 2018). Regarding the complete study: According to an earlier analysis of 587 of the donors, some 180 million T cells yielded 117 million unique TCR beta sequences and 276 Gb of sequence data. Roughly 320 gigabases of sequencing data and 91 million or so unique TCR sequences made up an early release that covered 500 to 700 HLA-typed donors. Among the approximately 400 genotyped donors, more than 70% belonged to the genetic ancestry cluster associated with self-reported Caucasian donors. The aim of the study was to test whether cataloging public T cell receptors could identify signatures of past pathogen exposure. The study used immunosequencing to profile the T cell repertoires of several hundred subjects and linked those repertoires to cytomegalovirus serostatus. Besides the first cohort of approximately 670 subjects, a separate validation cohort made up of over 95 different subjects was used. To predict cytomegalovirus infection status, the study brought together high-throughput TCR immunosequencing, statistical association of individual TCRs with disease status, and machine learning. To study patterns of TCR occurrence, a later analysis re-analyzed previously published TCR beta repertoires from 700 or so donors and added high-resolution HLA genotyping. The later analysis used no new phenotypic data to find candidate immune exposures, relying instead on TCR beta sequences and their occurrence across donors. An earlier analysis of approximately 640 of the donors applied high-throughput TCR beta sequencing to assess whether each TCR beta V gene segment acted as functional or pseudogenic. Donor age, sex, ethnicity and CMV serostatus were collected together with the repertoire data. A later genetic analysis took genome-wide SNP genotypes for about three fifths of the roughly 700 donors and used that subset as a discovery cohort. All discovery cohort repertoires had been generated on a single sequencing platform. HLA typing covered class I and class II loci at four-digit resolution. The number of donors typed differed by locus, with 629-630 for A, B, C, DRB1 and DQB1, more than 500 for DQA1, 600 to 610 for DPA1, and 472 for DPB1. Five DR-DQ haplotypes were treated as single units for association and clustering because of strong linkage in the cohort. Across about 380 genotyped donors of the cohort, an average of approximately 240,000 unique TCR beta nucleotide sequences per donor were sequenced, and approximately 17% of those sequences were non-productive. General conclusions and limits of the study: Because counts were too low, 15 to 20 rarely observed V segments, including chromosome 9 orphons, were excluded from the earlier analysis of several hundred of the donors. Most CMV-associated TCR beta chains appeared to be HLA-restricted in a later analysis, and the HLA associations seemed to be driven largely by CMV exposure. Linkage disequilibrium might explain the correlated functional status among segregating V segments, but an unknown experimental factor could not be excluded. When HLA alleles, especially DR and DQ, strongly co-occurred, attributing TCR associations to individual alleles was difficult. According to a later genetic analysis, donors in an Asian-associated ancestry cluster had fewer N-insertions in productive TCRs than the approximately 650-donor mean. The study listed 150 to 200 TCR beta chains as associated with cytomegalovirus. Specific HLA alleles were associated with over 15,000 TCR beta sequences at a false discovery rate of 0.05 in a later analysis. A cluster of highly shared sequence variants was judged likely to be a technical artifact of the sequencing pipeline. In a later analysis, TCR association rates were found to vary across HLA loci, with the most associated TCRs seen for DRB1 alleles and the fewest for HLA-C alleles. The 87-base-pair reads could not distinguish some IMGT-functional V segments, including TRBV6-2 and TRBV6-3, so those segments were excluded. Most TCR sequences were observed very rarely across donors, whereas some public TCRs were present in many individuals. In an earlier analysis of some 640 of the donors, most TCR beta V segments were observed in productive rearrangements about 87% or about 30% of the time, broadly matching IMGT annotations. Only TCR beta chains were sequenced in this cohort, and the absence of alpha or paired-chain data limited detectable features. In both the original and validation cohorts, the classifier was reported to diagnose cytomegalovirus status with high specificity and sensitivity. HLA typing was unavailable for some donors at each locus, so association tests used only the typed subset. According to a later analysis, parvovirus B19, influenza, CMV and Epstein-Barr virus appeared linked to several top co-occurrence clusters. Immune exposure information for the cohort was limited to CMV serostatus. A later analysis found that HLA-associated TCR beta chains were more clonally expanded and had lower generation probabilities than equally common non-associated chains. Roughly uniform sequencing depth across donors was assumed in presence/absence analyses, although this assumption may not hold. A further reported finding was that TCR beta sequences accurately predicted the HLA-A and HLA-B alleles for most subjects in the first cohort. The authors suggested that the approach could potentially be extended to other disease states and immunological phenotypes. A later genetic analysis associated a missense DCLRE1C variant with V-gene and J-gene trimming of TCR beta chains, and an independent cohort replicated the association. A few of the identified cytomegalovirus-associated TCR beta chains were confirmed in vitro to be specific for cytomegalovirus antigens.

From cysteine to phenylalanine, the CDR3 is 16 amino acids long. Here the CDR3 DNA is all that survives: 48 bases in frame from base 1. CDR1 MNHEY and CDR2 SMNVEV were looked up in the germline V gene (reference sequence). V trim: 3 bases; J trim: 8 bases; unmatched bases: 13. The library came from the immunoSEQ multiplex PCR assay. For the multiplex PCR, a mixture combining 60 forward primers for TCR Vbeta segments and 13 reverse primers for TCR Jbeta segments was used. Amplification of the CDR3 region of rearranged TCR beta genes was performed with a multiplex PCR assay on genomic DNA. On the Illumina HiSeq System, the amplified TCR beta libraries were sequenced as 87-base-pair reads. As for the authors' bioinformatics: Across the roughly 600 repertoires, a later analysis counted 78 million or so unique TCR beta chains, 8.5 million to 12 million of which were shared by at least two donors. A nearest-neighbor algorithm error-corrected the raw reads and collapsed the reads into unique sequences, merging closely related sequences to remove PCR and sequencing errors. Alignment of CDR3 sequences to IMGT reference sequences was used to assign V, D and J gene segments. For a sequence to be retained, at least a six-nucleotide match to both a V gene segment and a J gene segment was required. A rearrangement counted as productive if the CDR3 had no stop codons and remained in frame with V and J, and every other rearrangement counted as non-productive. Following IMGT convention, CDR3 was defined as the stretch from the second conserved V-encoded cysteine up to the conserved J-encoded phenylalanine. The earlier analysis of about 590 of the donors excluded sequences that lacked an unambiguous match to a single V gene segment. An earlier analysis of 500 to 700 of the donors classified V segments as functional when productive rearrangements were above 56.7% and as segregating when the standard deviation between donors was above 5%. A statistical classification framework was built to diagnose cytomegalovirus status from the catalog of TCR beta chain sequences. In a later analysis, V and J genes were assigned by comparing TCR nucleotide sequences against IMGT/GENE-DB human TR gene sequences. In a later analysis, CDR3 sequences and most-parsimonious VDJ recombination scenarios were assigned using the TCRdist pipeline. A later analysis defined each TCR beta chain by its CDR3 amino acid sequence plus V-gene family, and excluded reads lacking a unique V-gene family. As a way to deal with suspected cross-contamination and a sequencing artifact, a later analysis dropped over 550 nucleotide sequences that were highly shared and had low generation probability. In a later analysis, a clonal expansion index for each public chain was calculated from normalized within-repertoire ranks of inferred template counts. Generation probabilities in a later analysis came from a VDJ recombination model fitted to out-of-frame rearrangements, and those results were checked against IGoR. In a later analysis, TCR-TCR, TCR-HLA and TCR-CMV co-occurrence was scored with hypergeometric tests, and a repertoire-size bias correction was applied to TCR pairs. False discovery rates were estimated in a later analysis by permuting HLA or CMV assignments 20 times. In a later analysis, co-occurring TCRs were grouped using DBSCAN, with TCRdist sequence similarity added in when clustering inside HLA-allele-positive subsets. Repertoires with fewer than 30,000 or more than 120,000 public chains were left out of co-occurrence clustering, as were roughly five repertoires with anomalous nucleotide sharing. TCRdb holds this immuneACCESS table with in-frame rearrangements only. Some clones are missing; in checked studies, unresolved V genes explain under half, and the rest has no known cause. V, J and clone size were drawn from that table, and D and trimming were deduced from the DNA. The sample profile shows roughly 110,000 clones; about 70% of them were found once. 8% to 9.5% of the sample rests with the top ten.

The cohort consisted of 666 healthy bone marrow donors. At the time of sampling, all cohort members were nominally healthy, though unrecorded immune exposures were likely present. The donor was CMV seropositive and belonged to the group of 250 to 300 seropositive cohort members. Every donor gave a peripheral blood sample, and the peripheral blood mononuclear cells from that sample were used for TCR beta sequencing. The Qiagen DNeasy Blood Extraction Kit was used to extract genomic DNA from the blood cell samples. With respect to this clone: Its cognate antigen has yet to be identified. Per-base quality was not reported, and no clone a single base away is much larger than it.

This receptor was taken from a man in his thirties or forties in good health and CMV-seropositive. The sample comprised PBMCs. In this chain, TRBV27 is recombined with TRBJ2-1; 7 bases in the middle match TRBD2. CDR3 region: CASSFDRGGPRDEQFF. The DNA is TGTGCCAGCAGTTTTGATCGCGGGGGACCTCGGGATGAGCAGTTCTTC.